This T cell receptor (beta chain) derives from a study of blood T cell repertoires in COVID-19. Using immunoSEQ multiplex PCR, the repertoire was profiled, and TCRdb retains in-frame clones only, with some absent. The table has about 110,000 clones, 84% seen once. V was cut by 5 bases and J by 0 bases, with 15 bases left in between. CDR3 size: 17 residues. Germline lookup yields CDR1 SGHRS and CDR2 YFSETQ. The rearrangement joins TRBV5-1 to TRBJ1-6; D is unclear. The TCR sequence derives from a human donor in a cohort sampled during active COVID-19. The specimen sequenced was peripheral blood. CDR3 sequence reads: CASREGTLSSYNSPLHF. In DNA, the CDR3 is TGCGCCAGCAGAGAGGGAACGCTGAGCTCCTATAATTCACCCCTCCACTTT.